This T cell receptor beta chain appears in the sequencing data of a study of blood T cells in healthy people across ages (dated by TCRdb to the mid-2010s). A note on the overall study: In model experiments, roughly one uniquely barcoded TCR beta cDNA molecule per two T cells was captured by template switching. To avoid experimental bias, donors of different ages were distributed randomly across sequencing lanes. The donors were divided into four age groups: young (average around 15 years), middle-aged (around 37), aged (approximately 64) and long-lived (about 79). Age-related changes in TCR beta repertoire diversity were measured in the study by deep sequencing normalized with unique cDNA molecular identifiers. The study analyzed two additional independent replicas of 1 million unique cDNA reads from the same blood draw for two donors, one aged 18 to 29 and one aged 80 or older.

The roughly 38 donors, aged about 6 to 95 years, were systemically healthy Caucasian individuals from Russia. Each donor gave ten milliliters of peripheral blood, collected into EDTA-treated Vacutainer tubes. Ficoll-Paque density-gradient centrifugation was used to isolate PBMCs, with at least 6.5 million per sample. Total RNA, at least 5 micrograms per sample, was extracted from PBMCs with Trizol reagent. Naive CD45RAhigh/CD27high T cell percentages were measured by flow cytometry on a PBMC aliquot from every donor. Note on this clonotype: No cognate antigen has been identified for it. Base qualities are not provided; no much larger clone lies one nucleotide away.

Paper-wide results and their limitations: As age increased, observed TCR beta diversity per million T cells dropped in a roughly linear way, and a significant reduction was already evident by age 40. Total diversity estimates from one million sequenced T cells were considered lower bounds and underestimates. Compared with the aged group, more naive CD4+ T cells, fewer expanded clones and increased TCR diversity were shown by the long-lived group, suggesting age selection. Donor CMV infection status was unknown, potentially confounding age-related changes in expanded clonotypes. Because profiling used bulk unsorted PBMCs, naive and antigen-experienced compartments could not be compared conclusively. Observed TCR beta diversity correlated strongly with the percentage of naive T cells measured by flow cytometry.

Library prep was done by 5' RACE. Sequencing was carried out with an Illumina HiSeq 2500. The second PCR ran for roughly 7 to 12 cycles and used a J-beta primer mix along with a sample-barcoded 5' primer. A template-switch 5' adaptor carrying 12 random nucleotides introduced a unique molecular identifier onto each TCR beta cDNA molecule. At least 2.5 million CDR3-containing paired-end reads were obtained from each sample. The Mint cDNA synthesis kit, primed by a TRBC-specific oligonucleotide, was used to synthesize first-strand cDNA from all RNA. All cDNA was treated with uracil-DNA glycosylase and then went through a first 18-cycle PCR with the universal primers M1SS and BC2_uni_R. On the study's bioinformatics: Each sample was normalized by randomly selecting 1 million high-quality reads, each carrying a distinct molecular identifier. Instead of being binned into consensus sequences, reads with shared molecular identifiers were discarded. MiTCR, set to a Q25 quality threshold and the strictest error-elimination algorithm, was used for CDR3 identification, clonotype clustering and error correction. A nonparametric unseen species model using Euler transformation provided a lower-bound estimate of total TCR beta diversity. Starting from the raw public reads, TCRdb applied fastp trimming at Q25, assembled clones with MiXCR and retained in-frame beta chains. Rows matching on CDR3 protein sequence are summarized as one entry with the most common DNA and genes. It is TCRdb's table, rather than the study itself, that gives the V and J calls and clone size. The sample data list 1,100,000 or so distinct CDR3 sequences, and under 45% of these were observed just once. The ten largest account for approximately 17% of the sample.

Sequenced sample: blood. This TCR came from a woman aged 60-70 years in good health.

The DNA sequence is given as TGTGCCACCGTTTCGGACATGAACACTGAAGCTTTCTTT. It translates to CATVSDMNTEAFF. The chain employs TRBV6-6 and TRBJ1-1, and perhaps TRBD1 as D gene, on 5 matching bases. The CDR3 numbers 13 residues from cysteine through phenylalanine. Of all the DNA, just the CDR3 is kept, 39 bases in frame from base 1. The V and J ends are trimmed by 10 bases and 0 bases, leaving 12 bases between them. Taken from the germline V gene (reference sequence), the CDR1 and CDR2 loops are MNHNY and SVGAGI.